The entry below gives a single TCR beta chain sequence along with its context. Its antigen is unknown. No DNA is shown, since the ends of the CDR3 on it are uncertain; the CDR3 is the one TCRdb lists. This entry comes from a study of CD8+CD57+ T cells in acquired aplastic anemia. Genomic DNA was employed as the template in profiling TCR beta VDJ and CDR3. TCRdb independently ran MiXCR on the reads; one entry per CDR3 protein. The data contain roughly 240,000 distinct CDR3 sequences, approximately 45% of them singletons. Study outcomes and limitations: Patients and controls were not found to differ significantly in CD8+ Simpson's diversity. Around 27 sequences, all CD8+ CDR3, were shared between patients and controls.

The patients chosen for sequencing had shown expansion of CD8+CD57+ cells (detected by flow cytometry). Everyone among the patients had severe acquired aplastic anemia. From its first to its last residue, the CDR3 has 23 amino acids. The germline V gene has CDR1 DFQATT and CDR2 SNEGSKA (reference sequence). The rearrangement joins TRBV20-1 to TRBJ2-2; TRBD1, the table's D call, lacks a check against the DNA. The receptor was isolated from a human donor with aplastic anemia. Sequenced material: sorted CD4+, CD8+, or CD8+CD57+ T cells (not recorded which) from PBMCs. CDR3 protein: CSARTLVPPYEQYFGPNTGELFF.